One sample yielded the 17 T cell receptor beta chains listed below, sequenced in a study of PD-L1 blockade in urothelial cancer. The assay was immunoSEQ multiplex PCR, and TCRdb's table has in-frame clones only and misses some. The sample includes some 42,000 clones, about 80% of them seen just once. The sequencing here drew on PBMCs, taken around atezolizumab (anti-PD-L1) treatment. These receptors were collected from a man between 70 and 80 years old with urothelial cancer.

V gene TRBV30 combines with J gene TRBJ2-1; D ambiguous. The germline gives CDR1 GTSNPN, CDR2 SVGIG (reference sequence). V was clipped by 1 base and J by 0 bases, with 10 bases between them. The CDR3 is 15 amino acids. CDR3 nucleotide sequence: TGTGCCTGGAGTGCTCTCGCTAGCTCCTACAATGAGCAGTTCTTC. Its translation: CAWSALASSYNEQFF. The complete variable domain, with remaining parts taken from reference TRBV30 and TRBJ2-1, reads SQTIHQWPATLVQPVGSPLSLECTVEGTSNPNLYWYRQAAGRGLQLLFYSVGIGQISSEVPQNLSASRPQDRQFILSSKKLLLSDSGFYLCAWSALASSYNEQFFGPGTRLTVL.

This chain links TRBV27 with TRBJ1-5; possibly TRBD1 for D (6 bases). Trimming pared 8 bases from V and 7 bases from J, leaving 18 bases between. Germline loops: CDR1 MNHEY, CDR2 SMNVEV (reference sequence). This CDR3 has 14 residues. CDR3 coding DNA: TGTGCCAGCCAGCAATTGGGGGCGAGGCAGCCCCAGCATTTT. Protein product: CASQQLGARQPQHF.

The rearrangement links TRBV4-3 to TRBJ1-1; a possible D gene is TRBD1 (6 bases). The CDR3 has 14 residues. Between the trimmed V and J ends, which lost 4 bases and 3 bases, there was a span of 12 bases. Looked up from germline, CDR1 is LGHNA and CDR2 is YSLEER. The CDR3 spells CASSPDRGDTEAFF. CDR3 DNA sequence: TGCGCCAGCAGCCCGGACAGAGGAGACACTGAAGCTTTCTTT.

This chain links TRBV5-1 with TRBJ2-5; D ambiguous. Trimming removed 7 bases from V and 4 bases from J, with 20 bases in between. The CDR3 is 15 amino acids. The germline CDR1 and CDR2 sequences are SGHRS and YFSETQ. The CDR3 nucleotides are TGCGCCAGCCGTCGACTCGGAAACACGGGAGAGACCCAGTACTTC. It specifies CASRRLGNTGETQYF. The full variable domain, in which reference TRBV5-1 and TRBJ2-5 provide the parts outside the CDR3, is KAGVTQTPRYLIKTRGQQVTLSCSPISGHRSVSWYQQTPGQGLQFLFEYFSETQRNKGNFPGRFSGRQFSNSRSEMNVSTLELGDSALYLCASRRLGNTGETQYFGPGTRLLVL.

This clone was seen a handful of times. This chain joins TRBV7-8 and TRBJ1-4; D is possibly TRBD1 (5 bases). Trimming pared 7 bases from V and 0 bases from J, leaving 12 bases between. The germline V gene encodes CDR1 SGHVS and CDR2 FQNEAQ. This CDR3 comprises 15 residues. In DNA, the CDR3 is TGTGCCAGCACCCACTCGGGGGCAACTAATGAAAAACTGTTTTTT. Translating gives CASTHSGATNEKLFF.

This clone was seen ten or more times. The gene calls are TRBV4-3 and TRBJ2-3; unclear D gene. The V and J ends lost 0 bases and 9 bases respectively, with 10 bases between them. The CDR3 contains 13 residues. Germline values: CDR1 LGHNA, CDR2 YSLEER. CDR3 sequence reads: CASSQELSLTQYF. The CDR3 nucleotides are TGCGCCAGCAGCCAAGAACTCTCGTTAACGCAGTATTTT.

The J gene is TRBJ1-2, the V gene TRBV6-5; possible D gene TRBD1, 5 bases. V lost 3 bases, J lost 10 bases, and 12 bases lay in between. This CDR3 spans 12 amino acids. Germline assignment: CDR1 MNHEY and CDR2 SVGAGI. CDR3 residues: CASSYRQLFYTF. As DNA, the CDR3 is TGTGCCAGCAGTTATCGACAGCTTTTCTACACCTTC.

J is TRBJ2-7 and V is TRBV5-4; tentative D call: TRBD2 (5 bases). CDR1 is SGHNT and CDR2 is YYREEE in the germline V gene (reference sequence). Trimming shortened V by 4 bases and J by 2 bases, and 16 bases separated the two germline ends. This CDR3 is built from 15 residues. The CDR3 protein is CASSRTLNGAYEQYF. The CDR3 bases are TGTGCCAGCAGCCGTACACTTAACGGGGCCTACGAGCAGTACTTC.

This clone was found a few times. The chain joins TRBV18 to TRBJ2-2; maybe TRBD2 (6 bases). The CDR3 spans 16 residues. Per the germline V gene, CDR1 is KGHSH and CDR2 is LQKENI. Trimming removed 3 bases at V and 5 bases at J, with 16 bases between. DNA of the CDR3: TGTGCCAGCTCACCTAGAGGGGACTCCCCGACCGGGGAGCTGTTTTTT. As protein: CASSPRGDSPTGELFF.

The chain recombines TRBV2 with TRBJ1-1; 8 positions agree with TRBD1. CDR3 length equals 14 residues. The germline CDR1 and CDR2 sequences are SNHLY and FYNNEI. Trimming at V came to 8 bases and at J to 6 bases, leaving 11 bases not matched to a gene. In DNA, the CDR3 is TGTGCCAGCCGGTCGAGACAGGGGACGGCTGAAGCTTTCTTT. Amino acid sequence: CASRSRQGTAEAFF.

This sequence joins TRBV7-9 and TRBJ2-2, with D possibly matching TRBD2 (5 bases). Germline V gene lookup returns CDR1 SEHNR and CDR2 FQNEAQ (reference sequence). Trimming took off 3 bases at V and 0 bases at J, with 5 bases between the two ends. The CDR3 spans 14 residues. CDR3 protein: CASSLGANTGELFF. The CDR3 coding sequence is TGTGCCAGCAGCTTGGGAGCGAACACCGGGGAGCTGTTTTTT. Combining the CDR3 with reference TRBV7-9 and TRBJ2-2 gives the whole variable domain DTGVSQNPRHKITKRGQNVTFRCDPISEHNRLYWYRQTLGQGPEFLTYFQNEAQLEKSRLLSDRFSAERPKGSFSTLEIQRTEQGDSAMYLCASSLGANTGELFFGEGSRLTVL.

The CDR3 region is CASSGQGNEKLFF. For the CDR3, the DNA is TGTGCCAGCAGCGGCCAGGGGAATGAAAAACTGTTTTTT. The rearrangement uses TRBV9 and TRBJ1-4; D is possibly TRBD1 (6 bases). The germline V and J ends were trimmed by 3 bases and 5 bases, with 8 bases remaining between them. The CDR3 extends over 13 amino acids. Germline V gene sequence: CDR1 SGDLS, CDR2 YYNGEE.

V is TRBV4-2 and J is TRBJ2-1; 9 nucleotides match TRBD2. This CDR3 is built from 19 residues. Germline CDR1 LGHNA, CDR2 YNFKEQ. Trimming took 4 bases from V and 7 from J; bases not matched to a gene: 20. DNA of the CDR3: TGTGCCAGCAGCCTACCTTCGGCGGGAGGGAAGGGAGAAAGGAATGAGCAGTTCTTC. Protein: CASSLPSAGGKGERNEQFF.

The rearrangement joins TRBV7-8 to TRBJ2-7; maybe TRBD2 (6 bases). Trimming stripped 1 base from V and 4 bases from J, with 11 bases between. Germline CDR1 reads SGHVS; CDR2 reads FQNEAQ. The CDR3 contains 14 residues. The CDR3 region has the DNA TGTGCCAGCAGCTTAGGACGGGGGAGGTACGAGCAGTACTTC. As protein: CASSLGRGRYEQYF.

This clone was seen only once. The genes are TRBV9 and TRBJ2-7, with TRBD2 identical over 12 bases. Germline CDR1 and CDR2: SGDLS and YYNGEE. V lost 0 bases to trimming and J lost 4 bases; unmatched junction nucleotides: 14. The CDR3 runs 19 residues. CDR3 coding DNA: TGTGCCAGCAGCGTAGAAAGGACTAGCGGGACCGTACTCAGATACGAGCAGTACTTC. Amino acids: CASSVERTSGTVLRYEQYF. The variable domain in full, completed from reference TRBV9 and TRBJ2-7, reads DSGVTQTPKHLITATGQRVTLRCSPRSGDLSVYWYQQSLDQGLQFLIQYYNGEERAKGNILERFSAQQFPDLHSELNLSSLELGDSALYFCASSVERTSGTVLRYEQYFGPGTRLTVT.

About this clone itself: The junction and the germline gene differ at one end; a read error may be behind it. The V gene is TRBV11-2, the J gene TRBJ2-7; perhaps TRBD2 as D (6 bases). This CDR3 has 12 residues. Germline V gives CDR1 SGHAT, CDR2 FQNNGV. CDR3 nucleotides: TGTGCCAGCAGCTTAGATCGGACCACTAGCACTTTC. It encodes CASSLDRTTSTF.

V is TRBV4-3 and J is TRBJ1-2; 7 positions agree with TRBD1. The CDR3 consists of 14 residues. V shed 4 bases and J 4 bases; nucleotides not matched to a gene: 6. The germline gives CDR1 LGHNA, CDR2 YSLEER. The chain's CDR3 is CASSRLGQSYGYTF. The CDR3, as DNA: TGCGCCAGCAGCCGCCTGGGACAGTCCTATGGCTACACCTTC.